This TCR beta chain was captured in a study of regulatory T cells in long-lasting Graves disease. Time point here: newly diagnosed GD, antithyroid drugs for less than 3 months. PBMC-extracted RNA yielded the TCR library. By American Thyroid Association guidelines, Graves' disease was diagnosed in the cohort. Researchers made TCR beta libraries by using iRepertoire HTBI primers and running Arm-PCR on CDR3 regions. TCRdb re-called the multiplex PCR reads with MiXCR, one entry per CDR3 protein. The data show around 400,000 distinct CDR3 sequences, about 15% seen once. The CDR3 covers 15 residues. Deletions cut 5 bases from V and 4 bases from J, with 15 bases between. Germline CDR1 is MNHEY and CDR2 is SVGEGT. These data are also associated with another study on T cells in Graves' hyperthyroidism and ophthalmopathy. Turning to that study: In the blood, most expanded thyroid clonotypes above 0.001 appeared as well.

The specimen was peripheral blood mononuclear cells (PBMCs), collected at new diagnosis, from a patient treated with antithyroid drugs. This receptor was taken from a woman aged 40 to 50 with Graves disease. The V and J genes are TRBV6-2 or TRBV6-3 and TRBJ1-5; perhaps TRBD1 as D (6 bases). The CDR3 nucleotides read TGTGCCAGCAGTGAAGGGATGAGGGGGAATCAGCCCCAGCATTTT. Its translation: CASSEGMRGNQPQHF.